Below are 5 T cell receptor beta chains sequenced from a single sample in a study of shared clonotypes between healthy human individuals. Positively selected for CCR7, the CD45RO-negative cells used as naive CD8 cells excluded terminally differentiated effector memory CD45RA+ cells. Sequencing was performed with immunoSEQ multiplex PCR; in TCRdb, only in-frame clones are kept and a portion is missing. The sample carries hundreds of thousands of clones, around 95% recorded once. The sequencing input was naive CD8+ T cells sorted from blood. The receptors derive from a woman in her thirties in good health.

The chain combines TRBV6-6 with TRBJ2-1; TRBD1 agrees at 8 bases. The CDR3 extends over 14 amino acids. Germline CDR1 and CDR2: MNHNY and SVGAGI (reference sequence). V lost 4 bases and J lost 4; bases outside the gene matches: 3. CDR3 DNA sequence: TGTGCCAGCAGTTCCCGGGACAGGTACAATGAGCAGTTCTTC. It is translated as CASSSRDRYNEQFF.

The V gene is TRBV7-8, the J gene TRBJ2-1; D not certain. Trimming cost V 0 bases and J 0 bases, with 6 bases left between them. Germline V gene lookup returns CDR1 SGHVS and CDR2 FQNEAQ. CDR3 length equals 15 residues. CDR3 DNA: TGTGCCAGCAGCTTAGCGGTTAGCTCCTACAATGAGCAGTTCTTC. It yields the protein CASSLAVSSYNEQFF.

The chain joins TRBV27 to TRBJ2-1, with D perhaps given as TRBD1 or TRBD2 (5 bases each). The V and J ends lost 8 bases and 6 bases respectively, with 20 bases between them. The germline gives CDR1 MNHEY, CDR2 SMNVEV (reference sequence). There are 15 residues in the CDR3. The CDR3 here is CASLSGSGPINEQFF. CDR3 coding DNA: TGTGCCAGCTTGAGTGGATCGGGACCCATCAATGAGCAGTTCTTC.

This chain links TRBV11-2 with TRBJ2-1; TRBD2 matches at 7 bases. The CDR3 loop spans 15 amino acids. V was pared by 6 bases and J by 4 bases, with 9 bases of the junction left unmatched. Per germline, CDR1 SGHAT and CDR2 FQNNGV. The CDR3 sequence is CASSSRAGSYNEQFF. DNA of the CDR3: TGTGCCAGCAGTTCGCGAGCGGGGAGTTACAATGAGCAGTTCTTC. Combining the CDR3 with reference TRBV11-2 and TRBJ2-1 gives the whole variable domain EAGVAQSPRYKIIEKRQSVAFWCNPISGHATLYWYQQILGQGPKLLIQFQNNGVVDDSQLPKDRFSAERLKGVDSTLKIQPAKLEDSAVYLCASSSRAGSYNEQFFGPGTRLTVL.

V is TRBV6-6 and J is TRBJ2-7; the match to TRBD2 covers 7 bases. The CDR3 covers 13 residues. V trimming: 9 bases; J trimming: 5 bases; junction bases outside the gene matches: 10. The germline V gene has CDR1 MNHNY and CDR2 SVGAGI (reference sequence). The CDR3 protein is CASTGLPDHEQYF. The DNA of the CDR3 is TGTGCCAGTACGGGACTACCCGATCACGAGCAGTACTTC.